The present T cell receptor (beta chain) was sequenced within a study of OX40 agonist ivuxolimab in advanced cancers. Background on the study: Recorded diagnoses for dose-escalation patients were hepatocellular carcinoma, melanoma, renal cell or head and neck cancer.

Profiling relied on immunoSEQ multiplex PCR, and the TCRdb table lists in-frame clones only, not all of them. Of 60,000 or so clones in the sample, around 93% were seen once. Sequences were derived from CD4+ or CD8+ T cells sorted from blood, sampled in a trial of the OX40 agonist ivuxolimab. This clonotype was obtained from an adult with an advanced solid tumor such as melanoma, head and neck, liver or kidney cancer.

The CDR3 protein is CASSLTDGNTEAFF. For the CDR3, the DNA is TGTGCCAGCAGTTTAACCGACGGGAACACTGAAGCTTTCTTT. The gene calls are TRBV28 and TRBJ1-1; D is undetermined. The germline V gene has CDR1 MDHEN and CDR2 SYDVKM. Trimming removed 2 bases at V and 1 base at J, with 8 bases between. The CDR3 spans 14 residues. The entire variable domain, with the rest obtained from reference TRBV28 and TRBJ1-1, is as follows: DVKVTQSSRYLVKRTGEKVFLECVQDMDHENMFWYRQDPGLGLRLIYFSYDVKMKEKGDIPEGYSVSREKKERFSLILESASTNQTSMYLCASSLTDGNTEAFFGQGTRLTVV.